These T cell receptor beta chains were read from a single sample in a study of human T cells and chemical hapten exposure. TCRdb fed the RACE reads into MiXCR, producing one record per CDR3 protein. The sample comprises around 380,000 distinct CDR3 sequences, nearly 5% of which are singletons, and 2% to 2.5% rests with the top ten. This sample comprised whole blood, obtained in connection with sensitization to the hapten diphenylcyclopropenone (DPC). The receptors originated from a woman in her 50s with alopecia areata. Some clones in this sample may be carry-over from other donors' samples. CDR3s include the opening cysteine and the closing phenylalanine or tryptophan. The order of the fields is clone size, D gene, V gene, J gene, CDR3 DNA, CDR3 protein. The D gene is left open where the match is weak. Size values are once, few and many counts, or a class for expanded clones, and some rows have none.

NA	NA	TRBV7-8	TRBJ2-3	TGTGCCAGCAGCTCCTTAACTGGATCACGGGATACGCAGTATTTT	CASSSLTGSRDTQYF
few	NA	TRBV15	TRBJ1-5	TGTGCCACCAGCAGAGAAGCGGGGGGGAATCAGCCCCAGCATTTT	CATSREAGGNQPQHF
many	NA	TRBV10-3	TRBJ2-7	TGTGCCATCAAGCATCCAGGGGACCCCTACGAGCAGTACTTC	CAIKHPGDPYEQYF
many	TRBD2	TRBV6-6	TRBJ2-5	TGTGCCAGCAGTACCTCCGGGACTAAAGAGACCCAGTACTTC	CASSTSGTKETQYF
NA	TRBD2	TRBV19	TRBJ2-1	TGTGCCAGTAGTATAGGGCTAGCGGGGGACAATGAGCAGTTCTTC	CASSIGLAGDNEQFF
many	TRBD2	TRBV12-3/TRBV12-4	TRBJ2-5	TGTGCCAGCAGTTTAAAAGCGGGGGGCCCTTTCCAAGAGACCCAGTACTTC	CASSLKAGGPFQETQYF
NA	NA	TRBV12-3/TRBV12-4	TRBJ1-6	TGTGCCAGCACTCACCAGGGCTCCTATAATTCACCCCTCCACTTT	CASTHQGSYNSPLHF
few	TRBD1	TRBV4-3	TRBJ1-2	TGCGCCAGCAGCCAACTGGACAGGCCGAACTATGGCTACACCTTC	CASSQLDRPNYGYTF
few	NA	TRBV2	TRBJ1-5	TGTGCCAGCAGTGAAAGTCGGGGAGATCAGCCCCAGCATTTT	CASSESRGDQPQHF
many	NA	TRBV5-1	TRBJ1-5	TGCGCCAGCAGCATGGACAGAAATCAGCCCCAGCATTTT	CASSMDRNQPQHF
many	NA	TRBV27	TRBJ1-5	TGTGCCAGCAGTTTAGGAGGCCTTAATCAGCCCCAGCATTTT	CASSLGGLNQPQHF
few	TRBD2	TRBV10-2	TRBJ2-1	TGCGCCAGCCTCAGCGGGGGGGACAATGAGCAGTTCTTC	CASLSGGDNEQFF
many	NA	TRBV11-2	TRBJ2-3	TGTGCCACCCACCTGGGACGAAAATTCACAGATACGCAGTATTTT	CATHLGRKFTDTQYF
few	NA	TRBV2	TRBJ2-7	TGTGCCAGCAAAGGGAGGAATCAGTACTTC	CASKGRNQYF
many	NA	TRBV11-2	TRBJ1-6	TGTGCCAGCAGCCGACAAGACCAGCCCTTTTCACCCCTCCACTTT	CASSRQDQPFSPLHF
NA	TRBD2	TRBV7-2	TRBJ2-1	TGTGCCAGCGCTAGCGGGGGGGCGATTGAGCAGTTCTTC	CASASGGAIEQFF
many	NA	TRBV7-2	TRBJ2-3	TGTGCCAGCAGAGAGGGGGGAGCGGGCACAGATACGCAGTATTTT	CASREGGAGTDTQYF
many	TRBD2	TRBV10-2	TRBJ2-1	TGCGCCAGCAGTGAACTAGCGGGAGTTTCCGGCAATGAGCAGTTCTTC	CASSELAGVSGNEQFF
many	NA	TRBV7-9	TRBJ2-1	TGTGCCAGCAGCCGACACTGGGGCAGGGGCCGGTGGAATGAGCAGTTCTTC	CASSRHWGRGRWNEQFF
few	NA	TRBV20-1	TRBJ1-1	TGCAGTGCTATTTCCGCCCGGGGGTCGAACACTGAAGCTTTCTTT	CSAISARGSNTEAFF
many	NA	TRBV6-5	TRBJ1-1	TGTGCCAGCAGTTATGCCAGGGAGGGCACTGAAGCTTTCTTT	CASSYAREGTEAFF
few	NA	TRBV12-3/TRBV12-4	TRBJ1-4	TGTGCCAGCCGAGGGGTACCAACTAATGAAAAACTGTTTTTT	CASRGVPTNEKLFF
many	TRBD1	TRBV4-2	TRBJ1-1	TGTGCCAGCAGCCACCGGGACAGTAACACTGAAGCTTTCTTT	CASSHRDSNTEAFF
NA	TRBD1	TRBV2	TRBJ2-3	TGTGCCAGCAGTCCTGACAGGGGGGCAACTAGCACAGATACGCAGTATTTT	CASSPDRGATSTDTQYF
NA	NA	TRBV29-1	TRBJ2-2	TGCAGCGTTGGACATACGAACACCGGGGAGCTGTTTTTT	CSVGHTNTGELFF
NA	TRBD1	TRBV5-1	TRBJ2-3	TGCGCCAGCGGGGGAGAATATGGACAGGGGGCTACAGATACGCAGTATTTT	CASGGEYGQGATDTQYF
NA	NA	TRBV7-2	TRBJ1-2	TGTGCCAGCAGCCAGGTTGGAGGGCTCTCCTGGGACGCCTACACCTTC	CASSQVGGLSWDAYTF
few	TRBD1	TRBV5-1	TRBJ2-3	TGCGCCAGCAGCAGGGACAGCCACACAGATACGCAGTATTTT	CASSRDSHTDTQYF
few	TRBD1	TRBV27	TRBJ1-2	TGTGCCAGCAGCCGGGGACAGGGCCACTATGGCTACACCTTC	CASSRGQGHYGYTF
few	NA	TRBV5-6	TRBJ2-1	TGTGCCAGCAGCTATCTGACTCGGAACTCCTACAATGAGCAGTTCTTC	CASSYLTRNSYNEQFF
few	TRBD1	TRBV10-3	TRBJ1-5	TGTGCCATCAGGAGGGACAGGGGTCAGCCCCAGCATTTT	CAIRRDRGQPQHF
many	NA	TRBV20-1	TRBJ1-2	TGCAGTGCTAGATGGCAGGCTGGGAATGGCTACACCTTC	CSARWQAGNGYTF
many	TRBD1	TRBV27	TRBJ1-5	TGTGCCAGCAGTTTACGAGGGGGCGGTCAGCCCCAGCATTTT	CASSLRGGGQPQHF
many	NA	TRBV12-3/TRBV12-4	TRBJ1-2	TGTGCCAGCAGTCCTCCGAGAGCTAACTATGGCTACACCTTC	CASSPPRANYGYTF
many	NA	TRBV29-1	TRBJ2-1	TGCAGCGTTAGAAACAACTACAATGAGCAGTTCTTC	CSVRNNYNEQFF
many	TRBD1	TRBV2	TRBJ1-5	TGTGCCAGCAAGGGACAGGGAGGCAATCAGCCCCAGCATTTT	CASKGQGGNQPQHF
many	NA	TRBV29-1	TRBJ1-4	TGCAGCGTCCCAGTAGGACAGAGTAATGAAAAACTGTTTTTT	CSVPVGQSNEKLFF
NA	TRBD1	TRBV5-1	TRBJ2-1	TGCGCCAGCAGCGGCCGACAGGGAGCCTACAATGAGCAGTTCTTC	CASSGRQGAYNEQFF
many	TRBD2	TRBV7-2	TRBJ2-1	TGTGCCAGCAGCTTTTTTAGCGGGAGTTTCAATGAGCAGTTCTTC	CASSFFSGSFNEQFF
few	NA	TRBV29-1	TRBJ1-5	TGCAGCGTCACAGGGTCCTCGAGCAATCAGCCCCAGCATTTT	CSVTGSSSNQPQHF
few	NA	TRBV12-3/TRBV12-4	TRBJ2-1	TGTGCCAGCACCCGGAACGGGGGTTATGAGCAGTTCTTC	CASTRNGGYEQFF